Below are 22 T cell receptor beta chains sequenced from a single sample in a study of shared T cell receptors in the human thymus. Clones were read by immunoSEQ multiplex PCR, and TCRdb kept only the in-frame ones, dropping some. The repertoire holds hundreds of thousands of clones, with 80% to 90% as singletons. The same data also went into a second study, on human thymus T cells.

The sequenced material came from thymocytes. These receptors all stem from a girl in the first two years of life with a congenital heart defect.

The chain recombines TRBV7-9 with TRBJ2-7; D call uncertain. Between the trimmed V and J ends, which lost 5 bases and 0 bases, there was a span of 17 bases. The CDR3 totals 16 residues. Germline-derived CDR1 and CDR2 are SEHNR and FQNEAQ (reference sequence). This CDR3 is CASSDSQTRYSYEQYF. CDR3 DNA: TGTGCCAGCAGCGACTCTCAGACCCGTTACTCCTACGAGCAGTACTTC.

Only one count was recorded for this clone. The genes are TRBV29-1 and TRBJ2-3; 9 positions agree with TRBD1. Germline CDR1 SQVTM, CDR2 ANQGSEA. The junction had 15 bases not matched to a gene; V was cut back by 7 bases and J by 10 bases. The length of the CDR3 is 14 residues. CDR3 loop: CSAGQGRKSQAQYF. CDR3 in DNA: TGCAGCGCTGGACAGGGGAGGAAGTCCCAGGCGCAGTATTTT.

Comments on this clone: Relative to the germline gene, one junction end is altered; a read error may explain this. J is TRBJ2-5 and V is TRBV7-7; 8 bases fit TRBD1. The J call may be in error: the DNA end matches TRBJ2-7 better. Germline values: CDR1 SSHAT, CDR2 FNYEAQ (reference sequence). This CDR3 is 14 amino acids long. CDR3 sequence: CASSPGTGSYEQYF. The CDR3 bases are TGTGCTAGCAGCCCCGGGACAGGTTCCTACGAGCAGTACTTC.

The V call is TRBV29-1, the J call TRBJ2-7, with D unclear. The CDR3 runs 15 residues. CDR1 is SQVTM, CDR2 ANQGSEA, per germline. V lost 1 base and J lost 7, with 20 bases in between. CDR3 in DNA: TGCAGCGTTGAAGTCCGAGGCCAGAGTTCGGAAGAGCAGTACTTC. It yields the protein CSVEVRGQSSEEQYF.

The chain uses TRBV7-2 and TRBJ2-3, with 9 bases lining up with TRBD2. The V and J ends lost 1 base and 5 bases, in that order; junction bases with no gene match: 10. Germline values: CDR1 SGHTA, CDR2 FQGNSA. This CDR3 is built from 17 residues. The CDR3 reads CASSLVGSGGPRDTQYF. DNA of the CDR3: TGTGCCAGCAGCTTAGTGGGTAGCGGGGGCCCCAGAGATACGCAGTATTTT.

The V call is TRBV30, the J call TRBJ1-5, with a weak D call TRBD1 (5 bases). Germline V gene sequence: CDR1 GTSNPN, CDR2 SVGIG (reference sequence). The CDR3 runs to 18 residues. Trimming took 2 bases from V and 0 from J, leaving 20 bases between them. Here the CDR3 reads CAWSCQGHYAYSNQPQHF. The CDR3 bases are TGTGCCTGGAGTTGTCAAGGACACTACGCTTATAGCAATCAGCCCCAGCATTTT.

This chain connects TRBV5-1 to TRBJ2-2; perhaps TRBD2 as D (6 bases). Germline lookup yields CDR1 SGHRS and CDR2 YFSETQ. V gave up 3 bases and J gave up 6 bases, with 12 bases separating them. CDR3 length equals 14 residues. For the CDR3, the DNA is TGCGCCAGCAGCTCAGACCCGGGAGCCGGGGAGCTGTTTTTT. This gives the protein CASSSDPGAGELFF.

This clone appeared a single time. V usage is TRBV28 and J usage is TRBJ2-1, with D possibly being TRBD2 (6 bases). V lost 4 bases, J lost 4 bases, and 20 bases lay in between. CDR1 MDHEN and CDR2 SYDVKM come from the germline V gene. This CDR3 spans 17 amino acids. Here the CDR3 DNA reads TGTGCCAGCAGTTATCGGGACTTTCGGGCGACGTACAATGAGCAGTTCTTC. This codes for CASSYRDFRATYNEQFF.

This chain links TRBV2 with TRBJ1-6; weak D call: TRBD1 (6 bases). The CDR3 loop spans 15 amino acids. The V gene lost 10 bases and the J gene lost 13 bases, with 26 bases spanning the gap. Germline CDR1 and CDR2: SNHLY and FYNNEI. The CDR3 protein is CANQPTHERGGPLHF. The CDR3 coding sequence is TGTGCCAACCAACCGACACACGAAAGGGGGGGGCCCCTCCACTTT.

The chain uses TRBV9 and TRBJ2-7; D unresolved. Trimming pared 8 bases from V and 0 bases from J, leaving 9 bases between. Germline V gene data show CDR1 as SGDLS and CDR2 as YYNGEE. This CDR3 contains 12 residues. The chain's CDR3 is CASSAGSYEQYF. The DNA for the CDR3 is TGTGCCAGTTCCGCAGGCTCCTACGAGCAGTACTTC.

The rearrangement uses TRBV7-9 and TRBJ1-1; a possible D gene is TRBD1 (5 bases). V was trimmed by 1 base and J by 5 bases, leaving 8 bases between them. Germline CDR1 is SEHNR and CDR2 is FQNEAQ (reference sequence). This CDR3 has 13 amino acids. Here the CDR3 DNA reads TGTGCCAGCAGCTTAGTACGGGGGACTGAAGCTTTCTTT. Its translation is CASSLVRGTEAFF.

This chain uses TRBV5-4 with TRBJ2-5, with D hard to call. This CDR3 is 12 amino acids long. The germline V gene has CDR1 SGHNT and CDR2 YYREEE (reference sequence). The germline V and J ends were trimmed by 2 bases and 2 bases, with 4 bases remaining between them. The CDR3 coding sequence is TGTGCCAGCAGCTTTGAGCAAGAGACCCAGTACTTC. It specifies CASSFEQETQYF.

The chain links TRBV27 to TRBJ1-2, with 8 bases identical to TRBD1. From germline, CDR1 is MNHEY and CDR2 SMNVEV (reference sequence). V shed 5 bases and J 2 bases; nucleotides not matched to a gene: 7. The CDR3 consists of 15 residues. The CDR3 nucleotides are TGTGCCAGCAGTCACAGGACAGGGATAAACTATGGCTACACCTTC. This encodes CASSHRTGINYGYTF.

The chain recombines TRBV4-3 with TRBJ1-1, with 7 bases identical to TRBD1. Unmatched junction bases numbered 15, after V lost 2 bases and J lost 3 bases. From germline, CDR1 is LGHNA and CDR2 YSLEER. This CDR3 spans 18 amino acids. This CDR3 reads CASSQKGPTGKGYTEAFF. Written as DNA, the CDR3 is TGCGCCAGCAGCCAAAAGGGCCCGACAGGGAAGGGGTACACTGAAGCTTTCTTT.

J is TRBJ2-3 and V is TRBV25-1; the D gene is possibly TRBD2 (6 bases). Deletions cut 11 bases from V and 6 bases from J, with 12 bases between. The CDR3 has 11 amino acids. The germline V gene has CDR1 MGHDK and CDR2 SYGVNS. The CDR3 nucleotides are TGTGCCTCGCGGGGAAGGGATACGCAGTATTTT. It yields the protein CASRGRDTQYF.

This clone was recorded a few times. The chain carries TRBV5-1 and TRBJ1-2; a possible D gene is TRBD1 (6 bases). This CDR3 comprises 15 residues. The V gene lost 4 bases and the J gene lost 8 bases, with 21 bases spanning the gap. CDR1 and CDR2 (germline): SGHRS, YFSETQ. This chain's CDR3 is CASSPAEQGARGYTF. In DNA, the CDR3 is TGCGCCAGCAGCCCGGCCGAACAGGGAGCTCGCGGCTACACCTTC.

This rearrangement joins TRBV6-1 to TRBJ2-1, with TRBD1 matching 10 bases. There are 15 residues in the CDR3. Germline V gives CDR1 MNHNS, CDR2 SASEGT. The J segment lost 5 bases and the V segment lost 2 bases, leaving 3 bases of the junction unmatched. The CDR3 DNA follows: TGTGCCAGCAGTGAAAGGGACAGGGGTCACAATGAGCAGTTCTTC. Its protein is CASSERDRGHNEQFF.

This chain joins TRBV15 and TRBJ1-1; D is possibly TRBD1 (6 bases). The germline V gene encodes CDR1 LNHNV and CDR2 YYDKDF (reference sequence). The CDR3 has 17 amino acids. The germline V and J ends were trimmed by 0 bases and 0 bases, with 14 bases remaining between them. For the CDR3, the DNA is TGTGCCACCAGCAGAGATCTTGTCAGGGGCATGAACACTGAAGCTTTCTTT. The encoded protein is CATSRDLVRGMNTEAFF.

The chain joins TRBV11-2 to TRBJ2-1, with TRBD2 matching 16 bases. The CDR3 covers 18 residues. Trimming at V came to 6 bases and at J to 0 bases, leaving 5 bases not matched to a gene. In germline, CDR1 is SGHAT, CDR2 FQNNGV. The DNA of the CDR3 is TGTGCCAGCAGTGGGGGGACTAGCGGGGGGGCCTCCTACAATGAGCAGTTCTTC. Translated: CASSGGTSGGASYNEQFF.

This clone was recorded a few times. The chain couples TRBV19 to TRBJ1-1; 7 nucleotides agree with TRBD1. Unmatched junction bases numbered 4, after V lost 3 bases and J lost 0 bases. The CDR3 spans 15 residues. Per germline, CDR1 LNHDA and CDR2 SQIVND (reference sequence). CDR3 in amino acids: CASSILQGMNTEAFF. Written as DNA, the CDR3 is TGTGCCAGTAGTATCCTACAGGGGATGAACACTGAAGCTTTCTTT.

The rearrangement joins TRBV19 to TRBJ2-7; D gene ambiguous. The germline V and J ends were trimmed by 5 bases and 2 bases, with 10 bases remaining between them. The CDR3 runs 13 residues. The V gene's germline CDR1 is LNHDA and CDR2 SQIVND (reference sequence). The CDR3 spells CASSVTQTYEQYF. The CDR3 bases are TGTGCCAGTAGTGTGACACAGACCTACGAGCAGTACTTC.

The chain carries TRBV7-2 and TRBJ1-2; 8 nucleotides match TRBD1. After removal of 5 bases from V and 0 bases from J, the junction contained 14 bases not matched to a gene. The germline V gene encodes CDR1 SGHTA and CDR2 FQGNSA. The CDR3 extends over 18 amino acids. The DNA for the CDR3 is TGTGCCAGCAGCCGGGACAGGAGGGGGATGACCTCTAACTATGGCTACACCTTC. Protein product: CASSRDRRGMTSNYGYTF. Full variable domain (rest looked up from reference TRBV7-2 and TRBJ1-2): GAGVSQSPSNKVTEKGKDVELRCDPISGHTALYWYRQSLGQGLEFLIYFQGNSAPDKSGLPSDRFSAERTGGSVSTLTIQRTQQEDSAVYLCASSRDRRGMTSNYGYTFGSGTRLTVV.